This T cell receptor beta chain was sequenced during a study of tumor T cells in aggressive B-cell lymphoma. This clone was recorded once. Produced via immunoSEQ multiplex PCR; TCRdb's table is partial and in-frame only. The sample lists some 12,000 clones, 75% to 90% seen once, with roughly 2.4% in the top ten. V lost 1 base to trimming and J lost 2 bases, with 12 bases between them. The CDR3 extends over 14 amino acids. Germline loops: CDR1 GTSNPN, CDR2 SVGIG (reference sequence). This TCR was sampled from an adult with diffuse large B cell lymphoma. J is TRBJ2-7 and V is TRBV30, with a tentative D call TRBD2 (5 bases). The sample was tumor tissue. The CDR3 coding sequence is TGTGCCTGGAGTGCACGGGGTCAGGCCTACGAGCAGTACTTC. It yields the protein CAWSARGQAYEQYF.